Listed here are 29 T cell receptor beta chains from one sample, sequenced in a study of Graves' ophthalmopathy and Graves' hyperthyroidism. CDR3 regions of TCR beta were amplified from RNA transcripts. RT-PCR in the first round used HTBI primers; a second-round multiplex PCR followed. TCRdb called the multiplex PCR reads again in MiXCR, with one record for every CDR3 protein. Seen here are hundreds of thousands of distinct CDR3 sequences, about 40% observed once, and the top ten hold 3% to 3.5%. Sequencing was done on a sample of peripheral blood. These receptors all come from an adult man with Graves' ophthalmopathy.

This clonotype appeared many times. This chain connects TRBV5-1 to TRBJ1-5; the D is unclear. CDR1 and CDR2 (germline): SGHRS, YFSETQ. V gave up 0 bases and J gave up 5 bases, with 9 bases separating them. CDR3 size: 14 residues. The CDR3 DNA follows: TGCGCCAGCAGCTTGGAAAACGGGGATCAGCCCCAGCATTTT. It specifies CASSLENGDQPQHF.

This clonotype appeared a few times. Relative to the germline gene, one junction end is altered; a read error may explain this. V is TRBV12-5 and J is TRBJ1-5, with D perhaps TRBD1 (6 bases). There are 14 residues in the CDR3. Germline values: CDR1 LGHNT, CDR2 FRNRAP. CDR3 nucleotides: TGTGCTAGTAGTTTGGATGGGGGCCAACAGCCCCAGCATTTT. Its translation is CASSLDGGQQPQHF. Full variable domain (rest looked up from reference TRBV12-5 and TRBJ1-5): DARVTQTPRHKVTEMGQEVTMRCQPILGHNTVFWYRQTMMQGLELLAYFRNRAPLDDSGMPKDRFSAEMPDATLATLKIQPSEPRDSAVYFCASSLDGGQQPQHFGDGTRLSIL.

The genes are TRBV2 and TRBJ1-4; no reliable D call. Trimming shortened V by 6 bases and J by 2 bases, and 7 bases separated the two germline ends. CDR3 length: 13 amino acids. In germline, CDR1 is SNHLY, CDR2 FYNNEI. The CDR3 DNA reads TGTGCCAGCAGCGGTCCGACTAATGAAAAACTGTTTTTT. This translates into CASSGPTNEKLFF.

At least ten counts were recorded for this clonotype. As DNA, the CDR3 is TGCGCCAGCAGTGAACAGGGCCCAACTGAAGCTTTCTTT. Protein product: CASSEQGPTEAFF. V usage is TRBV10-2 and J usage is TRBJ1-1; a possible D gene is TRBD1 (6 bases). CDR3 size: 13 residues. The germline V and J ends were trimmed by 3 bases and 5 bases, with 10 bases remaining between them. Germline lookup yields CDR1 WSHSY and CDR2 SAAADI.

This clonotype was observed many times. The rearrangement links TRBV20-1 to TRBJ2-7; a possible D gene is TRBD2 (6 bases). With 3 bases removed from V and 4 bases from J, the gap between germline ends came to 13 bases. The germline V gene encodes CDR1 DFQATT and CDR2 SNEGSKA (reference sequence). The CDR3 is 13 residues long. The CDR3 region is CSARGLGNYEQYF. CDR3 coding DNA: TGCAGTGCTAGGGGACTCGGCAATTACGAGCAGTACTTC.

This chain joins TRBV2 and TRBJ2-7; D call uncertain. V gave up 6 bases and J gave up 0 bases, with 15 bases separating them. Germline V lookup: CDR1 SNHLY, CDR2 FYNNEI. The CDR3 extends over 15 amino acids. As DNA, the CDR3 is TGTGCCAGCAGCGTAAAATTGGACGTCTCCTACGAGCAGTACTTC. This gives the protein CASSVKLDVSYEQYF.

CDR3 sequence reads: CASSLERDRDDYEQYF. The CDR3 coding sequence is TGTGCCAGCAGCTTAGAGAGAGACAGGGATGACTACGAGCAGTACTTC. The gene calls are TRBV7-9 and TRBJ2-7, with 7 bases that match TRBD1. Germline CDR1 and CDR2: SEHNR and FQNEAQ (reference sequence). After removal of 1 base from V and 3 bases from J, the junction contained 9 bases not matched to a gene. CDR3 length: 16 amino acids.

Concerning this clonotype: Since a much larger clone is just one base distant, this may be a read error. The V call is TRBV9, the J call TRBJ2-5; 8 bases line up with TRBD2. The germline V gene has CDR1 SGDLS and CDR2 YYNGEE. CDR3 length: 15 amino acids. The chain's CDR3 is CASGVVGGASETQYF. CDR3 nucleotide sequence: TGTGCCAGCGGCGTAGTCGGGGGGGCTTCAGAGACCCAGTACTTC.

The table lists this clonotype with many counts. This rearrangement joins TRBV4-1 to TRBJ2-7; D unresolved. Germline V CDR1 and CDR2: MGHRA, YSYEKL. This CDR3 has 13 amino acids. Trimming took off 3 bases at V and 3 bases at J, with 9 bases between the two ends. CDR3 in amino acids: CASSQGRFYEQYF. The DNA for the CDR3 is TGCGCCAGCAGCCAGGGCAGGTTCTACGAGCAGTACTTC.

J is TRBJ2-2 and V is TRBV7-2, with a possible D match to TRBD2 (6 bases). The germline V and J ends were trimmed by 5 bases and 0 bases, with 16 bases remaining between them. Germline V gene data show CDR1 as SGHTA and CDR2 as FQGNSA. The CDR3 has 17 residues. The DNA of the CDR3 is TGTGCCAGCAGCGTTGAACGGGGAGGCCCGAACACCGGGGAGCTGTTTTTT. Its translation is CASSVERGGPNTGELFF.

This clonotype was seen just once. The J gene is TRBJ1-4, the V gene TRBV25-1, with a weak D call TRBD1 (5 bases). The CDR3 consists of 13 residues. Germline values: CDR1 MGHDK, CDR2 SYGVNS. V lost 7 bases and J 3 bases, leaving 9 bases between the germline ends. The CDR3 DNA is TGTGCCAGCAACGAACAGGCTAATGAAAAACTGTTTTTT. Encoded protein: CASNEQANEKLFF.

This clonotype was seen only a few times. The chain combines TRBV4-2 with TRBJ1-2, with 7 positions matching TRBD1. The CDR3 has 17 residues. The V gene's germline CDR1 is LGHNA and CDR2 YNFKEQ. V shed 0 bases, J shed 4 bases, and the junction held 11 bases outside the gene matches. The CDR3 coding sequence is TGTGCCAGCAGCCAAGATCTTAAGACAGGGCAAGGCTATGGCTACACCTTC. It encodes CASSQDLKTGQGYGYTF.

This clonotype was found many times. CDR3 region: CASSDRQGLSNQPQHF. In DNA, the CDR3 is TGTGCCAGCAGCGACAGACAGGGGTTGAGCAATCAGCCCCAGCATTTT. The chain employs TRBV7-8 and TRBJ1-5; TRBD1 matches 8 bases. V lost 5 bases to trimming and J lost 1 base; unmatched junction nucleotides: 7. Germline V gene sequence: CDR1 SGHVS, CDR2 FQNEAQ. The CDR3 is 16 residues long.

This clonotype was observed at least ten times. This sequence joins TRBV9 and TRBJ1-1; perhaps TRBD1 as D (6 bases). Trimming took 2 bases from V and 6 from J, leaving 11 bases between them. In germline, CDR1 is SGDLS, CDR2 YYNGEE. The CDR3 consists of 13 residues. The CDR3 spells CASSVLGGAEAFF. DNA of the CDR3: TGTGCCAGCAGCGTTCTAGGGGGTGCTGAAGCTTTCTTT.

Regarding this clonotype: A much more abundant neighbour one base away suggests this may be a read error. This sequence joins TRBV7-2 and TRBJ2-7, with D perhaps given as TRBD1 or TRBD2 (5 bases each). The CDR3 loop spans 14 amino acids. Germline CDR1 and CDR2: SGHTA and FQGNSA. CDR3 nucleotides: TGTGCCAGCAGCCGTGGGACGGGACCCTACGGGCAGTACTTC. This encodes CASSRGTGPYGQYF.

This clonotype was counted many times. This chain joins TRBV6-5 and TRBJ1-4; possibly TRBD1 for D (6 bases). This CDR3 contains 15 residues. V was pared by 0 bases and J by 7 bases, with 12 bases between. Germline CDR1 MNHEY, CDR2 SVGAGI. The CDR3 sequence: CASSYSSQGREKLFF. The DNA of the CDR3 is TGTGCCAGCAGTTACTCATCACAGGGACGTGAAAAACTGTTTTTT.

This clonotype has at least ten counts. In DNA form, the CDR3 reads TGTGCCAGCAGCTTAGTGGGACGGAAAAACACTGAAGCTTTCTTT. This sequence encodes CASSLVGRKNTEAFF. V gene TRBV7-8 combines with J gene TRBJ1-1; TRBD1 might be the D (5 bases). Germline-derived CDR1 and CDR2 are SGHVS and FQNEAQ. This CDR3 has 15 residues. V lost 1 base to trimming and J lost 2 bases, with 11 bases between them.

The chain couples TRBV6-1 to TRBJ2-5, with 12 bases matching TRBD2. V dropped 1 base and J dropped 5; count of bases not matched to a gene: 8. This CDR3 is 17 amino acids long. From germline, CDR1 is MNHNS and CDR2 SASEGT. The CDR3 bases are TGTGCCAGCAGTGAAGAGGCTAGCGGGGGGGCTTTTGAGACCCAGTACTTC. Protein product: CASSEEASGGAFETQYF.

The chain links TRBV5-8 to TRBJ2-5, with D perhaps given as TRBD1 or TRBD2 (6 bases each). The V gene lost 1 base and the J gene lost 4 bases, with 20 bases spanning the gap. Looked up from germline, CDR1 is SGHTS and CDR2 is YDEGEE. This CDR3 is built from 17 residues. The CDR3 loop is CASSLILGGSGAETQYF. The DNA of the CDR3 is TGTGCCAGCAGCTTGATATTAGGGGGGAGTGGGGCAGAGACCCAGTACTTC.

This clonotype has more than one count but fewer than ten. The chain joins TRBV7-2 to TRBJ2-7, with D possibly being TRBD1 (6 bases). The CDR3 is 14 amino acids. The V gene's germline CDR1 is SGHTA and CDR2 FQGNSA. Trimming took off 3 bases at V and 3 bases at J, with 12 bases between the two ends. The DNA of the CDR3 is TGTGCCAGCAGCTTGGGGGCAGGGTACTACGAGCAGTACTTC. Translation gives CASSLGAGYYEQYF.

This clonotype was seen ten or more times. V usage is TRBV10-2 and J usage is TRBJ1-6; D not certain. Germline V gene sequence: CDR1 WSHSY, CDR2 SAAADI. There are 16 residues in the CDR3. V was pared by 0 bases and J by 10 bases, with 16 bases between. Here the CDR3 reads CASSESSLTGGSPLHF. The CDR3, as DNA: TGCGCCAGCAGTGAGTCGAGTTTGACTGGAGGGTCACCCCTCCACTTT.

The V call is TRBV20-1, the J call TRBJ2-7, with D possibly being TRBD2 (6 bases). The V gene lost 6 bases and the J gene lost 5 bases, with 17 bases spanning the gap. The CDR3 is made up of 13 amino acids. Germline V lookup: CDR1 DFQATT, CDR2 SNEGSKA (reference sequence). The CDR3 loop reads CSAPTPSSDEQYF. The CDR3 DNA reads TGCAGTGCCCCTACCCCCTCTAGCGACGAGCAGTACTTC.

There are many counts of this clonotype. V and J are TRBV3-1 and TRBJ1-3, with a tentative D call TRBD1 (5 bases). CDR3 length equals 14 residues. V was cut by 2 bases and J by 5 bases, with 10 bases left in between. Germline loops: CDR1 LGHDT, CDR2 YNNKEL (reference sequence). Written as DNA, the CDR3 is TGTGCCAGCAGCCAACCCCAGGGTAGAAACACCATATATTTT. Its protein product is CASSQPQGRNTIYF.

The V call is TRBV10-3, the J call TRBJ1-5, with D unclear. The V end lost 0 bases, the J end lost 2 bases, and 11 bases lay between the germline ends. The germline V gene has CDR1 ENHRY and CDR2 SYGVKD. CDR3 length equals 16 residues. The CDR3 here is CAISESSNGGNQPQHF. The CDR3 coding sequence is TGTGCCATCAGTGAGTCGTCCAATGGGGGCAATCAGCCCCAGCATTTT.

This sequence joins TRBV10-3 and TRBJ2-7; TRBD2 matches 9 bases. The V segment lost 10 bases and the J segment 6 bases; nucleotides outside the gene matches: 7. Germline-derived CDR1 and CDR2 are ENHRY and SYGVKD. This CDR3 has 12 residues. The CDR3, as DNA: TGTGCCAGCGTAGGCGGGAGGGCCGAGCAGTACTTC. This sequence encodes CASVGGRAEQYF.

Of note for this clonotype: One base away lies a much larger clone, so this may be a sequencing read error. V gene TRBV24-1 combines with J gene TRBJ2-5; D remains unclear. This CDR3 is built from 12 residues. The germline V gene encodes CDR1 KGHDR and CDR2 SFDVKD. The CDR3 sequence is CAASDLWETQYF. The CDR3 DNA reads as TGTGCCGCCAGTGATTTGTGGGAGACCCAGTACTTC.

The rearrangement links TRBV24-1 to TRBJ1-2; 8 bases line up with TRBD1. This CDR3 has 12 amino acids. Germline trimming cut 3 bases from V and 9 bases from J; bases unmatched to any gene: 2. Germline CDR1 and CDR2: KGHDR and SFDVKD. The CDR3 nucleotides read TGTGCCACCAGTGATACAGGGGGACGCTACACCTTC. This gives the protein CATSDTGGRYTF.

This clonotype showed up many times. This chain connects TRBV25-1 to TRBJ2-7, with 7 bases identical to TRBD1. V shed 1 base and J 0 bases; nucleotides not matched to a gene: 9. The CDR3 is 17 residues long. Germline V gives CDR1 MGHDK, CDR2 SYGVNS. The CDR3 DNA sequence: TGTGCCAGCAGTGAATTTGTCCTACAGGGGAGCTCCTACGAGCAGTACTTC. It encodes CASSEFVLQGSSYEQYF.

The chain couples TRBV2 to TRBJ2-2, with 7 bases matching TRBD2. The CDR3 is made up of 16 amino acids. With V trimmed by 5 bases and J by 3 bases, 9 bases remained unmatched. Germline CDR1 SNHLY, CDR2 FYNNEI. CDR3: CASSSSWEGDTGELFF. The CDR3 DNA is TGTGCCAGCAGTTCCAGTTGGGAGGGAGACACCGGGGAGCTGTTTTTT.